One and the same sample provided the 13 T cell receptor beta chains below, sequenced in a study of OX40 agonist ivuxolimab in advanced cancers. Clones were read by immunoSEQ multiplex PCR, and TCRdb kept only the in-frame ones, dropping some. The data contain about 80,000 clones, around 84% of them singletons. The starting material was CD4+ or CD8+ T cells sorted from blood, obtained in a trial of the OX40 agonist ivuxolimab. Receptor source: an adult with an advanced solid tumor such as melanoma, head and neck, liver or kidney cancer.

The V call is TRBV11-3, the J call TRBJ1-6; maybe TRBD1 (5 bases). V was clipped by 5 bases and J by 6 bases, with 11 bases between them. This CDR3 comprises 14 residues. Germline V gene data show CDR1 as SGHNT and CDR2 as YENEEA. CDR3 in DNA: TGTGCCAGCAGCCCCGGGGGGGGTAATTCACCCCTCCACTTT. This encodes CASSPGGGNSPLHF.

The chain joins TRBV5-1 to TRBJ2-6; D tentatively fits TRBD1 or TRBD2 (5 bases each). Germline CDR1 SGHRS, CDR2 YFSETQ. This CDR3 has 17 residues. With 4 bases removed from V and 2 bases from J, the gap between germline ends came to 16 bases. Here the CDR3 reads CASSPNPQGAGANVLTF. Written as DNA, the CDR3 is TGCGCCAGCAGCCCCAACCCGCAGGGAGCTGGGGCCAACGTCCTGACTTTC.

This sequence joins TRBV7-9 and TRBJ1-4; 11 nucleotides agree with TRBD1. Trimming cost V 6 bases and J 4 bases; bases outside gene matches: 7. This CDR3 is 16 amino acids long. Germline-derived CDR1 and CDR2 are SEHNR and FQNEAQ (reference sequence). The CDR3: CASSPRDRGGNEKLFF. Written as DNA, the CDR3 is TGTGCCAGCAGTCCGCGGGACAGGGGGGGTAATGAAAAACTGTTTTTT.

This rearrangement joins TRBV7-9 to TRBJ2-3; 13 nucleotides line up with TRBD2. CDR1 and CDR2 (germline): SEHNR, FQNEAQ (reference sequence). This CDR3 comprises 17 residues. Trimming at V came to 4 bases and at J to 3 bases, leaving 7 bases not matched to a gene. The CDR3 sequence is CASSSGTSGTGTDTQYF. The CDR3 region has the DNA TGTGCCAGCAGCTCGGGGACTAGCGGGACCGGGACAGATACGCAGTATTTT.

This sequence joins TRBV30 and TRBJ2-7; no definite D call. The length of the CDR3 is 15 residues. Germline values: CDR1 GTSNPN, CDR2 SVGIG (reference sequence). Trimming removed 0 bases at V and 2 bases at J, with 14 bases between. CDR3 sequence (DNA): TGTGCCTGGAGTGTACCCCAAGATCCCCCCTACGAGCAGTACTTC. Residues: CAWSVPQDPPYEQYF.

CDR3 amino acids: CASRDYEQYF. The CDR3 region has the DNA TGTGCCAGCAGAGATTACGAGCAGTACTTC. The genes are TRBV6-1 and TRBJ2-7; no definite D call. The CDR3 extends over 10 amino acids. The germline gives CDR1 MNHNS, CDR2 SASEGT. With 6 bases removed from V and 4 bases from J, the gap between germline ends came to 4 bases.

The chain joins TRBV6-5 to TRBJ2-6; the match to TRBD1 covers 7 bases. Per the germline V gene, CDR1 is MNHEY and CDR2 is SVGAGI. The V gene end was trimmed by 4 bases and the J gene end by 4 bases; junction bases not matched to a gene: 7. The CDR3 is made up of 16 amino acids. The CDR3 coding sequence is TGTGCCAGCAGTTGGGGCAGGGGGTCAGGGGCCAACGTCCTGACTTTC. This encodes CASSWGRGSGANVLTF.

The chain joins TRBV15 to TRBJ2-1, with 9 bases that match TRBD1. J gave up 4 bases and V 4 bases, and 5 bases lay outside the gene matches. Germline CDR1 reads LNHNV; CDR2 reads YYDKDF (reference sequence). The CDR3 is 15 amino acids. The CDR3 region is CATSKTGGTYNEQFF. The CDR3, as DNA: TGTGCCACCAGCAAAACAGGGGGCACGTACAATGAGCAGTTCTTC.

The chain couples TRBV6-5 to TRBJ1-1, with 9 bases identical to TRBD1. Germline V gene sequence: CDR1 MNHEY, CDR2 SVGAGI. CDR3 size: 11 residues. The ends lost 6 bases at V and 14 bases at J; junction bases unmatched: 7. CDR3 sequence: CASSSGTGTFF. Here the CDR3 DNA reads TGTGCCAGCAGCTCCGGGACAGGGACATTCTTT.

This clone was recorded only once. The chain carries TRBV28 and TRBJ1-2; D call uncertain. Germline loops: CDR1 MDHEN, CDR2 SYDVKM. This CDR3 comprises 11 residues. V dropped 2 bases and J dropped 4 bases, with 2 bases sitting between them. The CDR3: CASSLPYGYTF. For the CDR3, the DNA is TGTGCCAGCAGTTTACCCTATGGCTACACCTTC.

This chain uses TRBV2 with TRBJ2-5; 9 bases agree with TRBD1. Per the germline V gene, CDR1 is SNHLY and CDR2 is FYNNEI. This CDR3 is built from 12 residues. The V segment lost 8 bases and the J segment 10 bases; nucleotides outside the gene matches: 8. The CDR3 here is CASLGQGMIQYF. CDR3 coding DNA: TGTGCCAGCTTGGGACAGGGAATGATCCAGTACTTC.

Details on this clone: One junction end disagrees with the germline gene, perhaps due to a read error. The CDR3 DNA is TGTGCTAGCAGCTCTACTAGAGGGGGTAGGGGAGAGACCCAGTACTTC. It encodes CASSSTRGGRGETQYF. This sequence joins TRBV7-7 and TRBJ2-5, with TRBD1 as a possible D gene (6 bases). Germline V gene lookup returns CDR1 SSHAT and CDR2 FNYEAQ (reference sequence). The CDR3 covers 16 residues.

CDR3 region: CASSMISATSGGSSYNEQFF. DNA for the CDR3: TGTGCCAGTAGTATGATCAGTGCCACTAGCGGGGGTAGCTCCTACAATGAGCAGTTCTTC. The chain couples TRBV19 to TRBJ2-1, with TRBD2 matching over 11 bases. The germline CDR1 and CDR2 sequences are LNHDA and SQIVND (reference sequence). V trimming: 3 bases; J trimming: 0 bases; junction bases outside the gene matches: 13. The CDR3 is 20 amino acids.